Presented here are 3 T cell receptor beta chains from one specimen sequenced in a study of blood T cell repertoires in COVID-19. The data were produced by immunoSEQ multiplex PCR, yet TCRdb's version contains in-frame clones alone and is incomplete. The data contain some 81,000 clones, 90% to 95% of them seen just once; the ten biggest clones take up almost 4.5%. Material: peripheral blood. The receptors derive from a human donor with active COVID-19. The donor label of this sample is uncertain.

The J gene is TRBJ2-5, the V gene TRBV5-1; the match to TRBD2 covers 7 bases. CDR1 and CDR2 (germline): SGHRS, YFSETQ. The trim removed 0 bases at V and 1 base at J, leaving 3 bases unmatched. The length of the CDR3 is 15 residues. CDR3 DNA sequence: TGCGCCAGCAGCTTGGGGGCTAGCGGCCAAGAGACCCAGTACTTC. Translating it yields CASSLGASGQETQYF.

J is TRBJ2-6 and V is TRBV19; 9 nucleotides match TRBD1. Germline V gene lookup returns CDR1 LNHDA and CDR2 SQIVND (reference sequence). V shed 5 bases and J 2 bases; nucleotides not matched to a gene: 7. The CDR3 is made up of 17 amino acids. The CDR3 region has the DNA TGTGCCAGTAGTGAGGGACAGGGAGGGGCTGGGGCCAACGTCCTGACTTTC. Translation gives CASSEGQGGAGANVLTF. The full variable domain, in which reference TRBV19 and TRBJ2-6 provide the parts outside the CDR3, is DGGITQSPKYLFRKEGQNVTLSCEQNLNHDAMYWYRQDPGQGLRLIYYSQIVNDFQKGDIAEGYSVSREKKESFPLTVTSAQKNPTAFYLCASSEGQGGAGANVLTFGAGSRLTVL.

This CDR3 is CASLLRGIDEQYF. CDR3 coding DNA: TGTGCCAGCCTTTTGCGGGGGATCGACGAGCAGTACTTC. The V gene is TRBV6-6, the J gene TRBJ2-7, with TRBD2 matching 7 bases. The V segment lost 8 bases and the J segment 5 bases; nucleotides outside the gene matches: 9. There are 13 residues in the CDR3. Germline V CDR1 and CDR2: MNHNY, SVGAGI (reference sequence).